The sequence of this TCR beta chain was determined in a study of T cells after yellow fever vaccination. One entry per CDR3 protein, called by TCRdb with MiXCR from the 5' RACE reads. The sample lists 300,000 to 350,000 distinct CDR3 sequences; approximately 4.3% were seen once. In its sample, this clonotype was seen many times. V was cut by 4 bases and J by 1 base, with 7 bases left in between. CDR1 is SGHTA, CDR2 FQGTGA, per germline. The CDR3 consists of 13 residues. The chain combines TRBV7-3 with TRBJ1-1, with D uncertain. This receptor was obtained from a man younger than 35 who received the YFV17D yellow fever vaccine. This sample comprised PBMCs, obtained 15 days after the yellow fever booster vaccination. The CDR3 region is CASSYDPNTEAFF. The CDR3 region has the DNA TGTGCCAGCAGCTACGATCCGAACACTGAAGCTTTCTTT.